The 29 T cell receptor beta chains presented below share a single source sample, sequenced in a study of cytomegalovirus exposure and HLA in healthy donors. PCR amplification relied on 60 Vbeta primers (plus 13 Jbeta primers). Assay: immunoSEQ multiplex PCR; the TCRdb copy retains only in-frame clones and omits some. The repertoire includes 60,000 to 75,000 clones, about 84% of them detected once, and 7.5% to 9% sits in the top ten. Input material: PBMCs. The source of these receptors is a man aged 18 to 29 in good health and CMV-seropositive.

V gene TRBV5-4 combines with J gene TRBJ2-4, with D hard to call. The CDR3 covers 13 residues. CDR1 is SGHNT and CDR2 is YYREEE in the germline V gene (reference sequence). Trimming pared 4 bases from V and 5 bases from J, leaving 10 bases between. CDR3 in amino acids: CASSTDGENIQYF. As DNA, the CDR3 is TGTGCCAGCAGCACCGACGGAGAAAACATTCAGTACTTC. Full variable domain (remainder filled in from reference TRBV5-4 and TRBJ2-4): ETGVTQSPTHLIKTRGQQVTLRCSSQSGHNTVSWYQQALGQGPQFIFQYYREEENGRGNFPPRFSGLQFPNYSSELNVNALELDDSALYLCASSTDGENIQYFGAGTRLSVL.

Only one count was recorded for this clone. The chain is built from TRBV6-1 and TRBJ2-3, with D tentatively TRBD1 (6 bases). This CDR3 contains 15 residues. Between the trimmed V and J ends, which lost 8 bases and 5 bases, there was a span of 20 bases. Germline values: CDR1 MNHNS, CDR2 SASEGT. CDR3 region: CASSVLQGELDTQYF. CDR3 DNA: TGTGCCAGCTCGGTCTTACAGGGAGAATTAGATACGCAGTATTTT.

The chain combines TRBV4-1 with TRBJ2-3; TRBD2 aligns across 7 bases. Germline V gene sequence: CDR1 MGHRA, CDR2 YSYEKL. V was clipped by 5 bases and J by 5 bases; unmatched bases: 13. The CDR3 is 16 residues long. Written as DNA, the CDR3 is TGCGCCAGCAGCGACGTTAGAGCGGGGCGGGGAGATACGCAGTATTTT. This translates into CASSDVRAGRGDTQYF.

V and J are TRBV2 and TRBJ2-2; 9 nucleotides align to TRBD2. The length of the CDR3 is 17 residues. The V gene end was trimmed by 6 bases and the J gene end by 4 bases; junction bases not matched to a gene: 12. Looked up from germline, CDR1 is SNHLY and CDR2 is FYNNEI. CDR3 DNA sequence: TGTGCCAGCAGCGCTACTCCTAGCGGGGTGAGCACCGGGGAGCTGTTTTTT. It specifies CASSATPSGVSTGELFF.

V is TRBV13 and J is TRBJ1-2; D remains unclear. The CDR3 runs 11 residues. V was trimmed by 6 bases and J by 8 bases, leaving 10 bases between them. The germline CDR1 and CDR2 sequences are PRHDT and FYEKMQ (reference sequence). The CDR3 nucleotides read TGTGCCAGCAGACTACCTATCGGCTACACCTTC. Translated, it gives CASRLPIGYTF.

This sequence joins TRBV4-1 and TRBJ1-5; TRBD1 aligns across 8 bases. V shed 2 bases and J 4 bases; nucleotides not matched to a gene: 7. The CDR3 spans 16 residues. Germline assignment: CDR1 MGHRA and CDR2 YSYEKL. CDR3 in DNA: TGCGCCAGCAGCCAAACCTGGACAGGGACTAATCAGCCCCAGCATTTT. It yields the protein CASSQTWTGTNQPQHF.

The rearrangement links TRBV5-1 to TRBJ2-3; tentatively, D is TRBD1 (5 bases). Germline lookup yields CDR1 SGHRS and CDR2 YFSETQ. This CDR3 spans 12 amino acids. The V and J ends lost 3 bases and 4 bases respectively, with 6 bases between them. Here the CDR3 DNA reads TGCGCCAGCAGCTCAGGGCCAGATACGCAGTATTTT. Translated, it gives CASSSGPDTQYF.

The V call is TRBV4-1, the J call TRBJ2-1; TRBD2 is a possible D gene (5 bases). Trimming removed 0 bases from V and 6 bases from J, with 12 bases in between. Germline CDR1 is MGHRA and CDR2 is YSYEKL. This CDR3 has 15 residues. CDR3 coding DNA: TGCGCCAGCAGCCAAGAGATGTACCGGGGCAATGAGCAGTTCTTC. Protein sequence: CASSQEMYRGNEQFF.

The J gene is TRBJ2-7, the V gene TRBV28; possible D gene TRBD2, 6 bases. From germline, CDR1 is MDHEN and CDR2 SYDVKM. The CDR3 runs to 14 residues. Trimming stripped 4 bases from V and 3 bases from J, with 13 bases between. CDR3 in amino acids: CASSSLASLYEQYF. The CDR3 region has the DNA TGTGCCAGCAGTTCCCTAGCGAGCCTCTACGAGCAGTACTTC. The entire variable domain, with the rest obtained from reference TRBV28 and TRBJ2-7, is as follows: DVKVTQSSRYLVKRTGEKVFLECVQDMDHENMFWYRQDPGLGLRLIYFSYDVKMKEKGDIPEGYSVSREKKERFSLILESASTNQTSMYLCASSSLASLYEQYFGPGTRLTVT.

The chain joins TRBV6-5 to TRBJ1-5; a weak D match, TRBD1 (5 bases). Germline loops: CDR1 MNHEY, CDR2 SVGAGI. The CDR3 runs 14 residues. V was clipped by 6 bases and J by 6 bases, with 15 bases between them. This CDR3 reads CASSPRQFVQPQHF. DNA of the CDR3: TGTGCCAGCAGCCCGAGACAGTTTGTTCAGCCCCAGCATTTT.

Points on this clone: At one end, the junction sequence differs from germline, possibly due to a read error. The rearrangement links TRBV7-7 to TRBJ2-1, with 8 bases that match TRBD1. The CDR3 totals 14 residues. The germline V gene encodes CDR1 SSHAT and CDR2 FNYEAQ (reference sequence). The CDR3, as DNA: TGTGCTAGCAGTTCACAGGGGGGAGTGGATGAGCAGTTCTTC. Translated, it gives CASSSQGGVDEQFF.

V gene TRBV2 combines with J gene TRBJ2-1; TRBD2 agrees at 7 bases. Germline V gene data show CDR1 as SNHLY and CDR2 as FYNNEI. The CDR3 consists of 21 residues. The V and J ends lost 2 bases and 7 bases, in that order; junction bases with no gene match: 26. The CDR3 reads CASSEYPSYDIAGAQSNEQFF. The CDR3 coding sequence is TGTGCCAGCAGTGAATATCCCAGCTACGACATTGCGGGAGCCCAATCTAATGAGCAGTTCTTC.

The V gene is TRBV7-8, the J gene TRBJ2-7; no clear D gene. CDR1 SGHVS and CDR2 FQNEAQ come from the germline V gene. CDR3 length equals 12 residues. The V end was cut by 5 bases, the J end by 4 bases, with 9 bases between. The CDR3 region has the DNA TGTGCCAGCAGCCTCCTCAGGTACGAGCAGTACTTC. It encodes CASSLLRYEQYF.

Here the CDR3 DNA reads TGCGCCAGCACGTCGACCAGGAAGAGCTCCTACGAGCAGTACTTC. It specifies CASTSTRKSSYEQYF. This chain links TRBV5-1 with TRBJ2-7, with no clear D. CDR1 and CDR2 from the germline V gene are SGHRS and YFSETQ. This CDR3 is built from 15 residues. The V end lost 6 bases, the J end lost 0 bases, and 16 bases lay between the germline ends. Full variable domain (remainder filled in from reference TRBV5-1 and TRBJ2-7): KAGVTQTPRYLIKTRGQQVTLSCSPISGHRSVSWYQQTPGQGLQFLFEYFSETQRNKGNFPGRFSGRQFSNSRSEMNVSTLELGDSALYLCASTSTRKSSYEQYFGPGTRLTVT.

J is TRBJ2-7 and V is TRBV6-5, with 9 bases fitting TRBD1. Trimming removed 3 bases from V and 3 bases from J; junction bases left unmatched: 9. The CDR3 sequence is 16 residues long. Per germline, CDR1 MNHEY and CDR2 SVGAGI. The CDR3: CASSYYPGQGNYEQYF. In nucleotides, the CDR3 is TGTGCCAGCAGTTATTATCCGGGACAGGGTAACTACGAGCAGTACTTC.

This clone has only a few counts. The rearrangement uses TRBV5-4 and TRBJ2-1; maybe TRBD2 (5 bases). The germline V gene encodes CDR1 SGHNT and CDR2 YYREEE (reference sequence). The germline V and J ends were trimmed by 4 bases and 11 bases, with 10 bases remaining between them. The CDR3 totals 11 residues. The CDR3 region is CASSDEGKQFF. DNA of the CDR3: TGTGCCAGCAGCGACGAGGGAAAGCAGTTCTTC. Full variable domain (rest looked up from reference TRBV5-4 and TRBJ2-1): ETGVTQSPTHLIKTRGQQVTLRCSSQSGHNTVSWYQQALGQGPQFIFQYYREEENGRGNFPPRFSGLQFPNYSSELNVNALELDDSALYLCASSDEGKQFFGPGTRLTVL.

This chain connects TRBV11-2 to TRBJ2-5; 8 bases map to TRBD2. CDR1 is SGHAT and CDR2 is FQNNGV in the germline V gene. There are 14 residues in the CDR3. V lost 1 base to trimming and J lost 5 bases; unmatched junction nucleotides: 3. CDR3 nucleotide sequence: TGTGCCAGCAGCTTAGCGGGGGGGCGGGAGACCCAGTACTTC. This codes for CASSLAGGRETQYF.

This sequence joins TRBV9 and TRBJ2-1, with D possibly matching TRBD2 (6 bases). This CDR3 contains 15 residues. The germline CDR1 and CDR2 sequences are SGDLS and YYNGEE. Trimming took off 3 bases at V and 9 bases at J, with 19 bases between the two ends. This chain's CDR3 is CASSASGTFTAEQFF. In DNA form, the CDR3 reads TGTGCCAGCAGCGCCTCCGGGACTTTCACGGCTGAGCAGTTCTTC.

This rearrangement joins TRBV6-5 to TRBJ1-1; no clear D. The CDR3 consists of 13 residues. The V and J ends lost 6 bases and 1 base respectively, with 9 bases between them. In germline, CDR1 is MNHEY, CDR2 SVGAGI. The chain's CDR3 is CASRLTWNTEAFF. CDR3 nucleotides: TGTGCCAGCAGACTTACTTGGAACACTGAAGCTTTCTTT.

This rearrangement joins TRBV7-2 to TRBJ2-1; 9 nucleotides match TRBD2. CDR1 is SGHTA, CDR2 FQGNSA, per germline. V dropped 1 base and J dropped 8; count of bases not matched to a gene: 6. This CDR3 contains 15 residues. In nucleotides, the CDR3 is TGTGCCAGCAGCTTAGGGCCTAGCGGGAAGGATGAGCAGTTCTTC. This translates into CASSLGPSGKDEQFF.

This clone was counted between two and nine times. The V gene is TRBV7-6, the J gene TRBJ1-2; weak D call: TRBD1 (5 bases). V dropped 5 bases and J dropped 5 bases, with 9 bases sitting between them. CDR3 length: 12 residues. Germline V lookup: CDR1 SGHVS, CDR2 FNYEAQ. In DNA, the CDR3 is TGTGCCAGCAGCGCAGGGTCATATGGCTACACCTTC. It specifies CASSAGSYGYTF.

The chain combines TRBV7-2 with TRBJ2-5, with TRBD2 identical over 8 bases. The trim removed 6 bases at V and 3 bases at J, leaving 3 bases unmatched. The CDR3 covers 13 residues. Germline CDR1 reads SGHTA; CDR2 reads FQGNSA. For the CDR3, the DNA is TGTGCCAGCAGTACTAGCGGAGAAGAGACCCAGTACTTC. Translation gives CASSTSGEETQYF.

This clone was seen a single time. This chain connects TRBV30 to TRBJ1-2; TRBD1 matches 10 bases. With V trimmed by 3 bases and J by 6 bases, 4 bases remained unmatched. The CDR3 covers 13 residues. Germline loops: CDR1 GTSNPN, CDR2 SVGIG (reference sequence). CDR3 region: CAWRWGQGNGYTF. CDR3 DNA: TGTGCCTGGAGATGGGGACAGGGGAATGGCTACACCTTC.

The V call is TRBV6-5, the J call TRBJ2-7; D possibly corresponds to TRBD2 (7 bases). Trimming cost V 3 bases and J 4 bases, with 16 bases left between them. From germline, CDR1 is MNHEY and CDR2 SVGAGI. The CDR3 consists of 15 residues. The CDR3 protein is CASSYWGGTEYEQYF. The DNA of the CDR3 is TGTGCCAGCAGTTATTGGGGGGGCACAGAATACGAGCAGTACTTC.

The chain is built from TRBV9 and TRBJ1-3; possible D gene TRBD1, 6 bases. This CDR3 region has 15 residues. Germline V gene sequence: CDR1 SGDLS, CDR2 YYNGEE. The V gene lost 1 base and the J gene lost 0 bases, with 8 bases spanning the gap. Here the CDR3 DNA reads TGTGCCAGCAGCGTACAGGGGCCCTCTGGAAACACCATATATTTT. Amino acid sequence: CASSVQGPSGNTIYF.

CDR3 protein: CAISENSGKEQPQHF. The DNA for the CDR3 is TGTGCCATCAGTGAGAATTCGGGGAAAGAACAGCCCCAGCATTTT. The genes are TRBV10-3 and TRBJ1-5; no clear D. CDR3 length equals 15 residues. CDR1 ENHRY and CDR2 SYGVKD come from the germline V gene. Trimming pared 2 bases from V and 7 bases from J, leaving 15 bases between.

The chain combines TRBV6-5 with TRBJ1-4; a possible D gene is TRBD1 (5 bases). Germline loops: CDR1 MNHEY, CDR2 SVGAGI. V gave up 2 bases and J gave up 8 bases, with 18 bases separating them. The CDR3 spans 16 residues. The CDR3 region is CASSYNPTGSGEKLFF. CDR3 nucleotides: TGTGCCAGCAGTTACAATCCAACAGGAAGTGGCGAAAAACTGTTTTTT.

This clone was counted once. CDR3 loop: CAWSWTANTEAFF. CDR3 DNA: TGTGCCTGGAGTTGGACAGCGAACACTGAAGCTTTCTTT. The rearrangement links TRBV30 to TRBJ1-1; TRBD1 is a possible D gene (6 bases). Trimming took off 2 bases at V and 1 base at J, with 8 bases between the two ends. The CDR3 consists of 13 residues. Germline loops: CDR1 GTSNPN, CDR2 SVGIG (reference sequence).

V usage is TRBV6-1 and J usage is TRBJ1-5, with D possibly TRBD1 on 6 matching bases. The V end was cut by 1 base, the J end by 4 bases, with 11 bases between. The germline CDR1 and CDR2 sequences are MNHNS and SASEGT. The CDR3 has 15 amino acids. The CDR3 here is CASSEEQGLNQPQHF. CDR3 bases: TGTGCCAGCAGTGAAGAGCAGGGGTTGAATCAGCCCCAGCATTTT.